These 15 T cell receptor beta chains were sequenced from one sample in a study of naive and memory T cell subsets. Two oligonucleotides, mixed equimolar, formed the beta constant-region primer covering TRBC1 and TRBC2. TCRdb redid the calling of the UMI-ligation and nested PCR reads with MiXCR, one entry per CDR3 protein. The sample records around 31,000 distinct CDR3 sequences, 9.5% to 12% being singletons. Material for sequencing was effector memory CD4+ T cells from blood. The sample's subset: effector memory, CD45RA- CD27-. Receptors originate from a human donor in good health.

J is TRBJ2-3 and V is TRBV3-1; 9 positions agree with TRBD2. Germline lookup yields CDR1 LGHDT and CDR2 YNNKEL (reference sequence). The ends lost 3 bases at V and 2 bases at J; junction bases unmatched: 3. There are 15 residues in the CDR3. The CDR3 region has the DNA TGTGCCAGCAGCCACCCTAGCGGGAACACAGATACGCAGTATTTT. Residues: CASSHPSGNTDTQYF.

The chain has TRBV3-1 and TRBJ2-2; a possible D gene is TRBD2 (5 bases). With 3 bases removed from V and 7 bases from J, the gap between germline ends came to 6 bases. Germline loops: CDR1 LGHDT, CDR2 YNNKEL (reference sequence). This CDR3 has 12 amino acids. CDR3: CASSHRGGELFF. CDR3 sequence (DNA): TGTGCCAGCAGCCACCGGGGCGGGGAGCTGTTTTTT.

This clonotype was detected many times. V is TRBV24-1 and J is TRBJ2-3; 14 bases map to TRBD2. V lost 6 bases and J lost 5; bases outside the gene matches: 12. Germline V lookup: CDR1 KGHDR, CDR2 SFDVKD. This CDR3 contains 18 residues. In nucleotides, the CDR3 is TGTGCCACCAGTCCCTCCGGACTAGCGGGAGGAGGAGGAGATACGCAGTATTTT. Residues: CATSPSGLAGGGGDTQYF.

This clonotype was observed a few times. The V call is TRBV4-2, the J call TRBJ2-5; 8 bases map to TRBD2. V shed 4 bases and J 1 base; nucleotides not matched to a gene: 17. Germline lookup yields CDR1 LGHNA and CDR2 YNFKEQ. This CDR3 has 19 residues. CDR3 coding DNA: TGTGCCAGCAGCCCCCGTTCAACATCGGGGGGGGTTCGCCAAGAGACCCAGTACTTC. It specifies CASSPRSTSGGVRQETQYF.

CDR3 sequence (DNA): TGTGCCTGGAGTGTAGGGGCGGTGGGGTATGGCTACACCTTC. Translated, it gives CAWSVGAVGYGYTF. This sequence joins TRBV30 and TRBJ1-2, with D perhaps TRBD1 (5 bases). The CDR3 runs 14 residues. V lost 0 bases and J 5 bases, leaving 13 bases between the germline ends. Germline V gene data show CDR1 as GTSNPN and CDR2 as SVGIG (reference sequence).

V and J are TRBV5-1 and TRBJ2-7; maybe TRBD1 (5 bases). This CDR3 contains 19 residues. Germline CDR1 reads SGHRS; CDR2 reads YFSETQ. Trimming shortened V by 0 bases and J by 0 bases, and 22 bases separated the two germline ends. CDR3 sequence: CASSLATSTERSSSYEQYF. The CDR3 DNA is TGCGCCAGCAGCTTGGCCACCTCGACAGAACGAAGTAGCTCCTACGAGCAGTACTTC.

This chain connects TRBV28 to TRBJ1-5, with TRBD1 matching over 7 bases. Trimming took 5 bases from V and 3 from J; bases not matched to a gene: 16. The CDR3 totals 18 residues. Per the germline V gene, CDR1 is MDHEN and CDR2 is SYDVKM. The CDR3 sequence: CASSGTQGGRGDNQPQHF. In nucleotides, the CDR3 is TGTGCCAGCAGTGGAACTCAGGGGGGCCGGGGCGACAATCAGCCCCAGCATTTT. The whole variable domain, remainder taken from reference TRBV28 and TRBJ1-5, is DVKVTQSSRYLVKRTGEKVFLECVQDMDHENMFWYRQDPGLGLRLIYFSYDVKMKEKGDIPEGYSVSREKKERFSLILESASTNQTSMYLCASSGTQGGRGDNQPQHFGDGTRLSIL.

The chain joins TRBV7-2 to TRBJ1-2; maybe TRBD1 (5 bases). CDR1 and CDR2 (germline): SGHTA, FQGNSA. V shed 5 bases and J shed 10 bases, with 17 bases lying between them. This CDR3 spans 13 amino acids. The CDR3 spells CASSRGPTSAYTF. As DNA, the CDR3 is TGTGCCAGCAGCAGGGGACCGACCTCTGCCTACACCTTC.

In its sample, this clonotype was seen many times. The CDR3 nucleotides read TGTGCCAGCAGACCCACCACCCGGACAGGGGACTCCTACGAGCAGTACTTC. This codes for CASRPTTRTGDSYEQYF. This chain connects TRBV6-2 or TRBV6-3 to TRBJ2-7; 9 nucleotides match TRBD1. The CDR3 length is 17 residues. Germline CDR1 and CDR2: MNHEY and SVGEGT. Trimming removed 6 bases from V and 0 bases from J; junction bases left unmatched: 12.

This clonotype was detected only a few times. The chain uses TRBV7-2 and TRBJ2-1; D perhaps matches TRBD2 (6 bases). The germline gives CDR1 SGHTA, CDR2 FQGNSA. This CDR3 spans 15 amino acids. The V end was cut by 6 bases, the J end by 3 bases, with 15 bases between. CDR3 DNA: TGTGCCAGCAGGAAGCCGGGACTTAACTACAATGAGCAGTTCTTC. Its translation: CASRKPGLNYNEQFF.

The J gene is TRBJ2-7, the V gene TRBV28; the D gene is possibly TRBD1 (6 bases). Looked up from germline, CDR1 is MDHEN and CDR2 is SYDVKM. CDR3 size: 15 residues. Trimming cost V 4 bases and J 1 base, with 14 bases left between them. The CDR3 is CASSSSGTPSYEQYF. CDR3 DNA: TGTGCCAGCAGTTCTTCCGGGACACCGTCCTACGAGCAGTACTTC.

The chain joins TRBV6-2 or TRBV6-3 to TRBJ2-5; TRBD2 aligns across 8 bases. In germline, CDR1 is MNHEY, CDR2 SVGEGT. V lost 0 bases, J lost 5 bases, and 5 bases stayed unmatched. The length of the CDR3 is 15 residues. CDR3 sequence: CASSYSGLAGETQYF. CDR3 in DNA: TGTGCCAGCAGTTACTCTGGACTAGCTGGTGAGACCCAGTACTTC.

This clonotype turned up a few times. The V and J genes are TRBV6-2 or TRBV6-3 and TRBJ2-2; D perhaps matches TRBD1 (6 bases). There are 14 residues in the CDR3. From germline, CDR1 is MNHEY and CDR2 SVGEGT. Between the trimmed V and J ends, which lost 6 bases and 1 base, there was a span of 9 bases. CDR3 protein: CASRLQGNTGELFF. CDR3 nucleotides: TGTGCCAGCAGATTACAGGGGAACACCGGGGAGCTGTTTTTT.

This clonotype showed up just a few times. The CDR3 here is CASSRAGGPGEQYF. The CDR3 coding sequence is TGTGCCAGCAGTCGAGCGGGAGGGCCTGGCGAGCAGTACTTC. The genes are TRBV6-6 and TRBJ2-7; 10 bases are a match to TRBD2. CDR3 length: 14 residues. The junction had 7 bases not matched to a gene; V was cut back by 5 bases and J by 6 bases. The germline gives CDR1 MNHNY, CDR2 SVGAGI (reference sequence).

This clonotype was observed at least ten times. The chain combines TRBV7-9 with TRBJ2-1; D ambiguous. V gave up 5 bases and J gave up 5 bases, with 19 bases separating them. The germline CDR1 and CDR2 sequences are SEHNR and FQNEAQ (reference sequence). This CDR3 has 16 amino acids. CDR3 nucleotide sequence: TGTGCCAGCAGCCAAAATCGTGGGGTGGGGAACAATGAGCAGTTCTTC. Its protein is CASSQNRGVGNNEQFF.